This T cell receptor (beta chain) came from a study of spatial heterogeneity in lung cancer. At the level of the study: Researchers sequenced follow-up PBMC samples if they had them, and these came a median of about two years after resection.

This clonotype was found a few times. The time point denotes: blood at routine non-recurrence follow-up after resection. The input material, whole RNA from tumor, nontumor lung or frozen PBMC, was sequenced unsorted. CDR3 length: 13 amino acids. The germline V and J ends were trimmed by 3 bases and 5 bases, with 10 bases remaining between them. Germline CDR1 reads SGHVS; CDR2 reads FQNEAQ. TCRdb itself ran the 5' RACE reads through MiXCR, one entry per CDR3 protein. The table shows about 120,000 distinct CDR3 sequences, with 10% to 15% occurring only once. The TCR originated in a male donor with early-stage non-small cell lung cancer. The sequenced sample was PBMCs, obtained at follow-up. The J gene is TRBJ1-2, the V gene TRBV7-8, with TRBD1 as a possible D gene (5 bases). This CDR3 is CASSLTVSYGYTF. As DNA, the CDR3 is TGTGCCAGCAGCTTGACAGTCTCTTATGGCTACACCTTC.